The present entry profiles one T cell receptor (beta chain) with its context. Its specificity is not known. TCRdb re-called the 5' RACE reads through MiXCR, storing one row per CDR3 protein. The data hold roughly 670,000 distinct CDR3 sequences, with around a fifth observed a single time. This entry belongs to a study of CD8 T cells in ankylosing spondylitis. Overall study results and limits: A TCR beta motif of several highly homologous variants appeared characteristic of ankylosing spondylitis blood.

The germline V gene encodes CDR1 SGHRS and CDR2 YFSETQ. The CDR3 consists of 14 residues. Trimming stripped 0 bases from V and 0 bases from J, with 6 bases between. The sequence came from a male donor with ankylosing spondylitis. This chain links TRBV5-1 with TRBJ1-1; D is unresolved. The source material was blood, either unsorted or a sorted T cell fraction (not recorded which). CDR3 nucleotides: TGCGCCAGCAGCTTGGACATCGTGAACACTGAAGCTTTCTTT. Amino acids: CASSLDIVNTEAFF.